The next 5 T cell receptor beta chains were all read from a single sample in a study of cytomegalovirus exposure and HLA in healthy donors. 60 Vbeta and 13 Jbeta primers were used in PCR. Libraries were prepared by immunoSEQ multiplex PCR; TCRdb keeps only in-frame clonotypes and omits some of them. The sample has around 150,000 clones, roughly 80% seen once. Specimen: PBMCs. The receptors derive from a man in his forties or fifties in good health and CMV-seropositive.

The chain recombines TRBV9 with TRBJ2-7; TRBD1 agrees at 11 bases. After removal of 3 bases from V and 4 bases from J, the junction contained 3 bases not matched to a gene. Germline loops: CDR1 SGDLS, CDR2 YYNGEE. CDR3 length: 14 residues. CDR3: CASSDGQGAYEQYF. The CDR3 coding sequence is TGTGCCAGCAGCGACGGACAGGGGGCTTACGAGCAGTACTTC.

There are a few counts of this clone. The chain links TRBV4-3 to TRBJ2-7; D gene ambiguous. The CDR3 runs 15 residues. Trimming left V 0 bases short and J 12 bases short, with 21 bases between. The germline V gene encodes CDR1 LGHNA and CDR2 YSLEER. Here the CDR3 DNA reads TGCGCCAGCAGCCAAGATCAATTGGGCAGCCAACCCCCGTACTTC. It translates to CASSQDQLGSQPPYF.

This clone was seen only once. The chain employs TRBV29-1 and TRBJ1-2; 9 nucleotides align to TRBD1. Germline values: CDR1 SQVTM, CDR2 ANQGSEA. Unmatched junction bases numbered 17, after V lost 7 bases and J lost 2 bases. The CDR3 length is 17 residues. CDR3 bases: TGCAGCGCCGGGCCCGGACAGGGGCTGCCCTACAACTATGGCTACACCTTC. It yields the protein CSAGPGQGLPYNYGYTF.

Written as DNA, the CDR3 is TGTGCCAGCAGGGACAGGGTATCTAATGAAAAACTGTTTTTT. Translating it yields CASRDRVSNEKLFF. The V gene is TRBV2, the J gene TRBJ1-4; 8 bases map to TRBD1. From germline, CDR1 is SNHLY and CDR2 FYNNEI. V was pared by 6 bases and J by 3 bases, with 3 bases of the junction left unmatched. The CDR3 extends over 14 amino acids.

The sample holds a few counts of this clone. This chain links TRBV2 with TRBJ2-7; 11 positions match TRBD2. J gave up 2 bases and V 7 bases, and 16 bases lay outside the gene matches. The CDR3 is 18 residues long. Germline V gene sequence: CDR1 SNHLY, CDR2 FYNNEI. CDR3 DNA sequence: TGTGCCAGCACTCTACTAGCGGGGGCGGGAGTGGCGGCCTACGAGCAGTACTTC. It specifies CASTLLAGAGVAAYEQYF.